Sequencing of this T cell receptor (beta chain) was carried out in a study of blood T cell repertoires in COVID-19. This clone was observed a few times. The V gene lost 1 base and the J gene lost 4 bases, with 8 bases spanning the gap. The CDR3 length is 14 residues. Germline CDR1 LGHNA, CDR2 YSLEER. The repertoire was sequenced with immunoSEQ multiplex PCR; TCRdb's copy has only in-frame clones and lacks some. The sample includes about 150,000 clones, 80% of them seen just once. The clonotype was recovered from a man aged 55 to 70 with acute or convalescent COVID-19. Input material: peripheral blood. The chain recombines TRBV4-3 with TRBJ1-5; D gene unclear. The CDR3: CASSQVRGNQPQHF. DNA for the CDR3: TGCGCCAGCAGCCAAGTCCGGGGAAATCAGCCCCAGCATTTT.